This T cell receptor beta chain originates from a study of cytomegalovirus exposure and HLA in healthy donors (dated by TCRdb to the late 2010s). Study-level background: According to a later analysis, one platform produced both the 100 to 150 validation repertoires and the 620 or so repertoires of the first cohort. The study was designed to test whether signatures of past pathogen exposure could be identified by cataloging public T cell receptors. Along with the roughly 610-subject first cohort, a separate validation cohort of over a hundred different subjects was used. The study combined high-throughput TCR immunosequencing, statistical association of individual TCRs with disease status, and machine learning to predict cytomegalovirus infection status.

On this clone: Its specific antigen is unknown. Nothing much larger sits one base from this clone, and base qualities are not available.

Trimming costs V 0 bases and J 6 bases, and their ends lie 12 bases apart. CDR1 is given as LNHDA and CDR2 as SQIVND, both from the germline V gene (reference sequence). The CDR3 spans 14 residues, from the cysteine through the phenylalanine. Here the CDR3 DNA is all that survives: 42 bases in frame from base 1. What the research found in general, with its limitations: The classifier was reported to diagnose cytomegalovirus status with high specificity and sensitivity in both the original and validation cohorts. All 110 or so repertoires were used to score co-occurrence in the validation cohort in a later analysis, because that analysis had no HLA typing for the cohort. While some public TCRs were present in many individuals, most TCR sequences turned up only very rarely across donors. It was suggested by the authors that the approach could potentially be generalized to other disease states and immunological phenotypes. In a later analysis, TCRs clustered in the first cohort were found to also tend to co-occur in the 120 or so validation repertoires, with approximately 95% of cluster scores above 0. A few of the identified cytomegalovirus-associated TCR beta chains were confirmed in vitro to be specific for cytomegalovirus antigens. In the study, 150 to 200 TCR beta chains were listed as associated with cytomegalovirus.

Library construction relied on the immunoSEQ multiplex PCR assay. On the authors' methods: To diagnose cytomegalovirus status from the catalog of TCR beta chain sequences, a statistical classification framework was built. This is the immuneACCESS table as TCRdb keeps it, with only in-frame sequences that have V and J called. A part of the clones is gone; compared with another copy, unresolved V genes explain less than half, and the rest is unexplained. V, J and clone size are those of that table, while D and trimming were read from the DNA. This sample comprises about 76,000 clones, 94% of them detected only once. The top ten clones comprise roughly 0.6% of the sample. The donors were included in the validation cohort of some 120 subjects, a group kept apart from the approximately 690-subject first cohort.

What was sequenced was PBMCs. The rearrangement joined TRBV19 to TRBJ2-7; the D gene assignment is ambiguous. This TCR derives from a woman aged 18-29 years in good health and CMV-seronegative. DNA sequence: TGTGCCAGTAGTATAGACGCGTTTGCGGTCGAGCAGTACTTC. This translates into CASSIDAFAVEQYF.